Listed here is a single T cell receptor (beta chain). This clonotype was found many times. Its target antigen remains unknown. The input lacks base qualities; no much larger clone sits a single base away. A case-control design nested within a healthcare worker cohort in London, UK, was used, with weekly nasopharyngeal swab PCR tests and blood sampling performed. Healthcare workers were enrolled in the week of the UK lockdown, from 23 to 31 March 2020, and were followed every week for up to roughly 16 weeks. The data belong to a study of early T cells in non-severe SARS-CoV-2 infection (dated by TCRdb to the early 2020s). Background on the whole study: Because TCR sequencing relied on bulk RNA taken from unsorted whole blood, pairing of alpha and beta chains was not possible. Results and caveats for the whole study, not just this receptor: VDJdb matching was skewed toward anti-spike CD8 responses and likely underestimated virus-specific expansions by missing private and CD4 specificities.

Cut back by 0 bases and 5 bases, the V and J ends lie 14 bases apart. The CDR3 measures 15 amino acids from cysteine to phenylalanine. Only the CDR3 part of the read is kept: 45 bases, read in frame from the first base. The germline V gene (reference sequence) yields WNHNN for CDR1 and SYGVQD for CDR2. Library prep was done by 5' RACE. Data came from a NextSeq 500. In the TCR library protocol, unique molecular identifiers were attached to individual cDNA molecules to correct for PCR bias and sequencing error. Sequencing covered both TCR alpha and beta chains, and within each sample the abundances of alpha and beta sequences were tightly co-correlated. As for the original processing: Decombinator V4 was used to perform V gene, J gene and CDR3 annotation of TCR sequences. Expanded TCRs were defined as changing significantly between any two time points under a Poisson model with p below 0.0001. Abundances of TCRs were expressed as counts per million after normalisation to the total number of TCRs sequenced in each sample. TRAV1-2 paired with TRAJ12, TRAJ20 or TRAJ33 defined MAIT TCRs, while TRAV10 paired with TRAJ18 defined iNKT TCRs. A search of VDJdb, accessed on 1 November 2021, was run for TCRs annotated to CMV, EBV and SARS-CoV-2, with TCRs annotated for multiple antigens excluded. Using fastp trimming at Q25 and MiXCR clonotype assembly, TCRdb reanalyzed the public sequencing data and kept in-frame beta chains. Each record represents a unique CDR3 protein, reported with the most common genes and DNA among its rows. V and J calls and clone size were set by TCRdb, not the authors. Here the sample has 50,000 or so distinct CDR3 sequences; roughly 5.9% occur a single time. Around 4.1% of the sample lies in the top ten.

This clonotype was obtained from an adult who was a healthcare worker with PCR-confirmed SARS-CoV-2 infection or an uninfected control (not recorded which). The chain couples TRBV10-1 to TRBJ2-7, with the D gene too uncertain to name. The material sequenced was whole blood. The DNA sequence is TGCGCCAGCAGTGAGTCCGGCGGTAACAGCCACGAGCAGTACTTC. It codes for CASSESGGNSHEQYF.